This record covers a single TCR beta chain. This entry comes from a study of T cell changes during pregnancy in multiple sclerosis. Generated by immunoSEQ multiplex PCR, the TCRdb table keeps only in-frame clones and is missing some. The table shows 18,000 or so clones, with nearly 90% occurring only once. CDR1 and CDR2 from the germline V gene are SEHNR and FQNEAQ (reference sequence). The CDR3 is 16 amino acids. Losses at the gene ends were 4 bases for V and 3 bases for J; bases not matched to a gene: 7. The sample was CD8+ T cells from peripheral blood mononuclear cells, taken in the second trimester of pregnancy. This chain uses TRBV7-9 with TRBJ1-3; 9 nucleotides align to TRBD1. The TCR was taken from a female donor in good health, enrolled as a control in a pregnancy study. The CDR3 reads CASSYGTGSVGNTIYF. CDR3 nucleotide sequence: TGTGCCAGCAGCTACGGGACAGGGTCTGTTGGAAACACCATATATTTT. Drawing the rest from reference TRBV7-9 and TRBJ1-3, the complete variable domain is DTGVSQNPRHKITKRGQNVTFRCDPISEHNRLYWYRQTLGQGPEFLTYFQNEAQLEKSRLLSDRFSAERPKGSFSTLEIQRTEQGDSAMYLCASSYGTGSVGNTIYFGEGSWLTVV.